The 16 T cell receptor beta chains below all came from one sample that was sequenced in a study of radiation and T cells in renal cell carcinoma. Described time point: blood 4 weeks post-SBRT, at nephrectomy. The treatment is: 15 Gy SBRT to primary tumor, nephrectomy 4 weeks later. The data were produced by immunoSEQ multiplex PCR, yet TCRdb's version contains in-frame clones alone and is incomplete. The sample shows about 78,000 clones, nearly 90% of them seen only once. The sample was blood, taken from a patient whose treatment included radiotherapy and nephrectomy. The receptors come from a woman in her 70s with renal cell carcinoma.

This chain uses TRBV7-2 with TRBJ2-3; the D is unclear. V shed 3 bases and J shed 2 bases, with 12 bases lying between them. Germline CDR1 is SGHTA and CDR2 is FQGNSA. There are 15 residues in the CDR3. The CDR3 nucleotides are TGTGCCAGCAGCTTGGTAGCTAAAAACACAGATACGCAGTATTTT. Amino acid sequence: CASSLVAKNTDTQYF. The complete variable domain, with remaining parts taken from reference TRBV7-2 and TRBJ2-3, reads GAGVSQSPSNKVTEKGKDVELRCDPISGHTALYWYRQSLGQGLEFLIYFQGNSAPDKSGLPSDRFSAERTGGSVSTLTIQRTQQEDSAVYLCASSLVAKNTDTQYFGPGTRLTVL.

This clone appeared a single time. The V gene is TRBV7-9, the J gene TRBJ2-5; 15 positions agree with TRBD2. Trimming at V came to 5 bases and at J to 2 bases, leaving 9 bases not matched to a gene. Germline V lookup: CDR1 SEHNR, CDR2 FQNEAQ (reference sequence). The CDR3 is made up of 18 amino acids. CDR3 nucleotide sequence: TGTGCCAGCAGCCTCGGGACTAGCGGGGGGCGGCGGCAAGAGACCCAGTACTTC. Protein sequence: CASSLGTSGGRRQETQYF. The full variable domain, in which reference TRBV7-9 and TRBJ2-5 provide the parts outside the CDR3, is DTGVSQNPRHKITKRGQNVTFRCDPISEHNRLYWYRQTLGQGPEFLTYFQNEAQLEKSRLLSDRFSAERPKGSFSTLEIQRTEQGDSAMYLCASSLGTSGGRRQETQYFGPGTRLLVL.

V and J are TRBV15 and TRBJ2-3; 9 bases are a match to TRBD2. The V segment lost 1 base and the J segment 2 bases; nucleotides outside the gene matches: 4. Germline assignment: CDR1 LNHNV and CDR2 YYDKDF (reference sequence). The CDR3 sequence is 16 residues long. CDR3 DNA sequence: TGTGCCACCAGCAGAGGGAGCGGGGGGACCACAGATACGCAGTATTTT. Amino acids: CATSRGSGGTTDTQYF.

This chain links TRBV7-9 with TRBJ1-2; 10 bases match TRBD1. Germline V lookup: CDR1 SEHNR, CDR2 FQNEAQ (reference sequence). The CDR3 spans 13 residues. After removal of 4 bases from V and 11 bases from J, the junction contained 7 bases not matched to a gene. The CDR3 is CASSSRDRGRYTF. CDR3 coding DNA: TGTGCCAGCAGCTCCCGGGACAGGGGAAGATACACCTTC.

The CDR3 sequence: CASSLGQTTGEQYF. DNA for the CDR3: TGTGCCAGCAGCCTGGGACAGACGACTGGGGAGCAGTACTTC. This chain joins TRBV7-8 and TRBJ2-7; 7 bases agree with TRBD1. With V trimmed by 5 bases and J by 7 bases, 11 bases remained unmatched. CDR3 length: 14 amino acids. Germline V lookup: CDR1 SGHVS, CDR2 FQNEAQ.

This chain links TRBV15 with TRBJ1-2; 7 nucleotides match TRBD1. This CDR3 spans 15 amino acids. J was trimmed by 1 base and V by 3 bases; bases with no gene match: 5. Germline V gene lookup returns CDR1 LNHNV and CDR2 YYDKDF (reference sequence). Written as DNA, the CDR3 is TGTGCCACCAGCAGGCCGGGACAGTATAACTATGGCTACACCTTC. Protein sequence: CATSRPGQYNYGYTF.

The V gene is TRBV6-1, the J gene TRBJ1-6; no clear D gene. Trimming left V 4 bases short and J 9 bases short, with 10 bases between. CDR1 is MNHNS, CDR2 SASEGT, per germline. CDR3 length: 13 amino acids. The CDR3 spells CASSGSESSPLHF. The CDR3 DNA sequence: TGTGCCAGCAGTGGGTCAGAATCTTCACCCCTCCACTTT.

The J gene is TRBJ1-1, the V gene TRBV9; TRBD1 aligns across 7 bases. This CDR3 is 14 amino acids long. The V gene's germline CDR1 is SGDLS and CDR2 YYNGEE. J gave up 3 bases and V 6 bases, and 8 bases lay outside the gene matches. The DNA of the CDR3 is TGTGCCAGCACCACAGGGGCTTATCACACTGAAGCTTTCTTT. Its translation: CASTTGAYHTEAFF. Combining the CDR3 with reference TRBV9 and TRBJ1-1 gives the whole variable domain DSGVTQTPKHLITATGQRVTLRCSPRSGDLSVYWYQQSLDQGLQFLIQYYNGEERAKGNILERFSAQQFPDLHSELNLSSLELGDSALYFCASTTGAYHTEAFFGQGTRLTVV.

The CDR3 loop reads CASSIVTGGGNQPQHF. DNA for the CDR3: TGTGCCAGTAGTATCGTTACAGGGGGCGGCAATCAGCCCCAGCATTTT. The V and J genes are TRBV19 and TRBJ1-5; 9 bases are shared with TRBD1. CDR3 length equals 16 residues. Germline CDR1 and CDR2: LNHDA and SQIVND (reference sequence). Germline trimming cut 3 bases from V and 2 bases from J; bases unmatched to any gene: 5.

The V call is TRBV19, the J call TRBJ1-5; D remains unclear. V shed 7 bases and J shed 1 base, with 8 bases lying between them. Germline CDR1 and CDR2: LNHDA and SQIVND (reference sequence). CDR3 length: 13 amino acids. As DNA, the CDR3 is TGTGCCAGTAACCGAAGGAGCAATCAGCCCCAGCATTTT. Amino acid sequence: CASNRRSNQPQHF.

This clone appeared once. This chain links TRBV19 with TRBJ2-7; TRBD1 agrees at 10 bases. The CDR3 totals 12 residues. The V segment lost 9 bases and the J segment 4 bases; nucleotides outside the gene matches: 3. The germline V gene has CDR1 LNHDA and CDR2 SQIVND (reference sequence). CDR3 residues: CASAGQGYEQYF. In DNA form, the CDR3 reads TGTGCCAGCGCGGGACAGGGGTACGAGCAGTACTTC.

The chain couples TRBV7-2 to TRBJ1-1; maybe TRBD1 (5 bases). V was cut by 2 bases and J by 6 bases, with 13 bases left in between. The CDR3 extends over 14 amino acids. Germline lookup yields CDR1 SGHTA and CDR2 FQGNSA. In DNA, the CDR3 is TGTGCCAGCAGCTTAAGGGGTGCGCCCTCTGAAGCTTTCTTT. This codes for CASSLRGAPSEAFF.

The chain recombines TRBV9 with TRBJ2-5, with no clear D. This CDR3 has 11 residues. CDR1 SGDLS and CDR2 YYNGEE come from the germline V gene. V was shortened by 4 bases and J by 5 bases, with 6 bases between the two germline ends. The DNA for the CDR3 is TGTGCCAGCAGCCGCGAGGAGACCCAGTACTTC. Protein: CASSREETQYF. Supplemented by reference TRBV9 and TRBJ2-5, the full variable domain reads DSGVTQTPKHLITATGQRVTLRCSPRSGDLSVYWYQQSLDQGLQFLIQYYNGEERAKGNILERFSAQQFPDLHSELNLSSLELGDSALYFCASSREETQYFGPGTRLLVL.

The chain links TRBV19 to TRBJ2-7; unclear D gene. V was trimmed by 1 base and J by 3 bases, leaving 13 bases between them. CDR3 length: 15 amino acids. Germline values: CDR1 LNHDA, CDR2 SQIVND (reference sequence). CDR3 nucleotides: TGTGCCAGTAGTATAGCTGCGGACCGCTTCTACGAGCAGTACTTC. Protein: CASSIAADRFYEQYF.

The rearrangement uses TRBV5-5 and TRBJ2-4, with D possibly TRBD1 on 5 matching bases. The V gene lost 3 bases and the J gene lost 0 bases, with 19 bases spanning the gap. CDR3 length equals 18 residues. Looked up from germline, CDR1 is SGHKS and CDR2 is YYEKEE (reference sequence). The CDR3 here is CASSSASDSMRAKNIQYF. CDR3 nucleotides: TGTGCCAGCAGCTCCGCTTCAGACAGTATGAGAGCCAAAAACATTCAGTACTTC. Filled out from reference TRBV5-5 and TRBJ2-4, the complete variable domain reads DAGVTQSPTHLIKTRGQQVTLRCSPISGHKSVSWYQQVLGQGPQFIFQYYEKEERGRGNFPDRFSARQFPNYSSELNVNALLLGDSALYLCASSSASDSMRAKNIQYFGAGTRLSVL.

The chain has TRBV4-1 and TRBJ1-5, with D unresolved. Germline CDR1 MGHRA, CDR2 YSYEKL. The CDR3 runs 14 residues. The ends were cut back, 1 base at V and 10 bases at J, with 14 bases in the middle. The CDR3 nucleotides are TGCGCCAGCAGCCAAGGGATCCAGGTACCTCCCCAGCATTTT. Translating gives CASSQGIQVPPQHF.